This T cell receptor (beta chain) was retrieved from a study of cytomegalovirus exposure and HLA in healthy donors. Study context: Membership in the Caucasian-associated ancestry cluster was found for around 81% of 350 to 450 genotyped donors.

V shed 5 bases and J 5 bases; nucleotides not matched to a gene: 6. Per germline, CDR1 SGHTA and CDR2 FQGTGA. CDR3 length: 15 residues. As regards this clone: Its antigen is as yet unknown.

Amplification used 60 Vbeta primers and 13 Jbeta primers. Using immunoSEQ multiplex PCR, the repertoire was profiled, and TCRdb retains in-frame clones only, with some absent. The sample has about 160,000 clones, roughly 84% seen once; the top ten hold under 8%. Findings and caveats of the study: Most of the CMV-associated TCR beta chains (in a later analysis) appeared to be HLA-restricted. Previous analysis showed most TCR beta V segments were productive about 87% or about 30% of the time.

The clonotype originates from a man aged 45-60 years in good health and CMV-seropositive. V is TRBV7-3 and J is TRBJ2-3; 11 bases are shared with TRBD1. What was sequenced was PBMCs. The chain's CDR3 is CASSVGQGAGDTQYF. In DNA form, the CDR3 reads TGTGCCAGCAGCGTTGGACAGGGGGCTGGAGATACGCAGTATTTT. Supplemented by reference TRBV7-3 and TRBJ2-3, the full variable domain reads GAGVSQTPSNKVTEKGKYVELRCDPISGHTALYWYRQSLGQGPEFLIYFQGTGAADDSGLPNDRFFAVRPEGSVSTLKIQRTERGDSAVYLCASSVGQGAGDTQYFGPGTRLTVL.